This TCR beta chain was sequenced in a study of T cell responses to AZD1222 COVID-19 vaccine. The CDR3 has 15 residues. Per the germline V gene, CDR1 is MDHEN and CDR2 is SYDVKM. V was trimmed by 5 bases and J by 2 bases, leaving 13 bases between them. Method: immunoSEQ multiplex PCR; TCRdb's copy keeps in-frame clones and lacks some. The sample has some 70,000 clones; about four fifths are singletons. The rearrangement links TRBV28 to TRBJ1-5; unclear D gene. This clonotype was sampled from an adult who received the AZD1222 COVID-19 vaccine. The sample in question was peripheral blood, obtained 28 days after the second AZD1222 dose. For the CDR3, the DNA is TGTGCCAGCAGTCCTTGGGGTAGGGGCAATCAGCCCCAGCATTTT. Its translation is CASSPWGRGNQPQHF.